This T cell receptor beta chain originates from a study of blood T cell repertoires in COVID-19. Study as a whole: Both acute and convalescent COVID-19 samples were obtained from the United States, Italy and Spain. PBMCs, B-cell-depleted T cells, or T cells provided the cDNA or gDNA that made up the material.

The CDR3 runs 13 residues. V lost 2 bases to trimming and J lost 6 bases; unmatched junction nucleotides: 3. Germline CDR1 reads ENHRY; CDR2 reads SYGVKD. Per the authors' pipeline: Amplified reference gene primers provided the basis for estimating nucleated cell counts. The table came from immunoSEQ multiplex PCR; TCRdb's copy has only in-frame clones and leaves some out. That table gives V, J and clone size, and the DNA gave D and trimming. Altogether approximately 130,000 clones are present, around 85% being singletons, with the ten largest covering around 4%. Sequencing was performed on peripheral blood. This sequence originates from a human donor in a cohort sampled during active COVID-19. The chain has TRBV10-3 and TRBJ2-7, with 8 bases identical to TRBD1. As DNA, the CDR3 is TGTGCCATCAGTGAGGGGACAGGAGGCGAGCAGTACTTC. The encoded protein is CAISEGTGGEQYF.